A selection of T cell receptor beta chains follows, all from one sample in a study of OX40 agonist ivuxolimab in advanced cancers. The assay was immunoSEQ multiplex PCR, and TCRdb's table has in-frame clones only and misses some. The data show under 65,000 clones, about 91% seen once. The sequencing here drew on CD4+ or CD8+ T cells sorted from blood, taken in a trial of the OX40 agonist ivuxolimab. These receptors originate from an adult with an advanced solid tumor such as melanoma, head and neck, liver or kidney cancer. Each CDR3 is given with its conserved first and last residue. A D gene is named only where the DNA matches it firmly. Some rows mark clone size as missing; the rest say once, few, many or name a class of expanded clone.

len: 14
abundance: -
v_gene: TRBV12-5
d_gene: TRBD1
j_gene: TRBJ1-6
CDR3nt: TGTGCTAGTCGTGCAGGGGGGGATAATTCACCCCTCCACTTT
CDR3aa: CASRAGGDNSPLHF

len: 13
abundance: -
v_gene: TRBV6-5
d_gene: -
j_gene: TRBJ2-7
CDR3nt: TGTGCCAGCAGTTACTTTTGGGACAACGAGCAGTACTTC
CDR3aa: CASSYFWDNEQYF

len: 17
abundance: -
v_gene: TRBV7-8
d_gene: TRBD1
j_gene: TRBJ1-1
CDR3nt: TGTGCCAGCAGCTTAGTGGGGGCGGGACAGGGGAGGACTGAAGCTTTCTTT
CDR3aa: CASSLVGAGQGRTEAFF

len: 13
abundance: once
v_gene: TRBV7-9
d_gene: -
j_gene: TRBJ1-2
CDR3nt: TGTGCCAGCAGCTTAGGGGGGTCCTATGGCTACACCTTC
CDR3aa: CASSLGGSYGYTF

len: 10
abundance: -
v_gene: TRBV30
d_gene: -
j_gene: TRBJ2-5
CDR3nt: TGTGCCTGGGCACAAGAGACCCAGTACTTC
CDR3aa: CAWAQETQYF

len: 14
abundance: once
v_gene: TRBV25-1
d_gene: TRBD1
j_gene: TRBJ1-2
CDR3nt: TGTGCCAGCTCCCGGGAGACAGGGAACTATGGCTACACCTTC
CDR3aa: CASSRETGNYGYTF

len: 17
abundance: -
v_gene: TRBV9
d_gene: TRBD2
j_gene: TRBJ2-5
CDR3nt: TGTGCCAGCAGCGTATCAAGCGGGAGAGCTGGTACGGAGACCCAGTACTTC
CDR3aa: CASSVSSGRAGTETQYF

len: 15
abundance: -
v_gene: TRBV6-6
d_gene: TRBD2
j_gene: TRBJ2-7
CDR3nt: TGTGCCAGCAGTATTTCTAGCGGGAGGACGTACGAGCAGTACTTC
CDR3aa: CASSISSGRTYEQYF

len: 16
abundance: -
v_gene: TRBV5-1
d_gene: TRBD2
j_gene: TRBJ2-7
CDR3nt: TGCGCCAGCAGCCCGGGACTAGCGGGAGGCTTTTACGAGCAGTACTTC
CDR3aa: CASSPGLAGGFYEQYF

len: 15
abundance: -
v_gene: TRBV29-1
d_gene: -
j_gene: TRBJ1-6
CDR3nt: TGCAGCGTTCTTACTACTCCGGGACCCAATTCACCCCTCCACTTT
CDR3aa: CSVLTTPGPNSPLHF

len: 14
abundance: -
v_gene: TRBV10-2
d_gene: -
j_gene: TRBJ1-6
CDR3nt: TGCGCCAGCAGTGAGGGAGTAAGAATTTCACCCCTCCACTTT
CDR3aa: CASSEGVRISPLHF

len: 13
abundance: -
v_gene: TRBV19
d_gene: -
j_gene: TRBJ2-5
CDR3nt: TGTGCCAGTAGTGCCGGGCGGTCAGGGACCCAGTACTTC
CDR3aa: CASSAGRSGTQYF

len: 14
abundance: -
v_gene: TRBV30
d_gene: -
j_gene: TRBJ1-6
CDR3nt: TGTGCCTGGAGTGTAGTGGGCAATCATTCACCCCTCCACTTT
CDR3aa: CAWSVVGNHSPLHF

len: 14
abundance: -
v_gene: TRBV4-2
d_gene: TRBD2
j_gene: TRBJ2-7
CDR3nt: TGTGCCAGCAGCTTCACGCGGGAGGGTTACGAGCAGTACTTC
CDR3aa: CASSFTREGYEQYF

len: 14
abundance: once
v_gene: TRBV7-2
d_gene: TRBD1
j_gene: TRBJ1-2
CDR3nt: TGTGCCAGCAGCCTAAGACAGGGGGCCGTAGGCTACACCTTC
CDR3aa: CASSLRQGAVGYTF

len: 15
abundance: -
v_gene: TRBV5-8
d_gene: -
j_gene: TRBJ2-1
CDR3nt: TGTGCCAGCAGCTTGGCGGGGACCCTCTGGAATGAGCAGTTCTTC
CDR3aa: CASSLAGTLWNEQFF

len: 15
abundance: -
v_gene: TRBV6-1
d_gene: -
j_gene: TRBJ2-1
CDR3nt: TGTGCCAGCAGTATGCGGGACTTGGCCAGGGATGAGCAGTTCTTC
CDR3aa: CASSMRDLARDEQFF

len: 14
abundance: -
v_gene: TRBV2
d_gene: -
j_gene: TRBJ2-1
CDR3nt: TGTGCCAGCCGAAGACGGGGTTCGTCCAATGAGCAGTTCTTC
CDR3aa: CASRRRGSSNEQFF

len: 15
abundance: -
v_gene: TRBV7-9
d_gene: -
j_gene: TRBJ2-5
CDR3nt: TGTGCCAGCACCACCGAAGCAGGGTATCGAGAGACCCAGTACTTC
CDR3aa: CASTTEAGYRETQYF

len: 17
abundance: -
v_gene: TRBV15
d_gene: TRBD2
j_gene: TRBJ2-3
CDR3nt: TGTGCCACCAGCAGAGACGAAGCGGGAGCTGGCACAGATACGCAGTATTTT
CDR3aa: CATSRDEAGAGTDTQYF

len: 13
abundance: few
v_gene: TRBV7-2
d_gene: -
j_gene: TRBJ2-5
CDR3nt: TGTGCCAGCAGCCGCGTAGGTAGGGAGACCCAGTACTTC
CDR3aa: CASSRVGRETQYF